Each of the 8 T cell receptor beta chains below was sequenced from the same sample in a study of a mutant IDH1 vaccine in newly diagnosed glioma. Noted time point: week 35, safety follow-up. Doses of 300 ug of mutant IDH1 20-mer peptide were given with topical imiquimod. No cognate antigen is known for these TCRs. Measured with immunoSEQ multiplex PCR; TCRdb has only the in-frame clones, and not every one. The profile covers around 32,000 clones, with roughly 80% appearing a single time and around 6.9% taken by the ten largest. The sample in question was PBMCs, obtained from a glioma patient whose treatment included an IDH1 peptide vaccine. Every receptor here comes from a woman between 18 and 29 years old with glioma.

CDR3 protein: CASSPPTSSGPADTQYF. CDR3 sequence (DNA): TGTGCCAGCTCACCTCCTACATCTAGTGGTCCAGCAGATACGCAGTATTTT. V is TRBV18 and J is TRBJ2-3; D not resolved. Germline V gene data show CDR1 as KGHSH and CDR2 as LQKENI. V lost 3 bases and J 4 bases, leaving 20 bases between the germline ends. The CDR3 has 17 residues. Drawing the rest from reference TRBV18 and TRBJ2-3, the complete variable domain is NAGVMQNPRHLVRRRGQEARLRCSPMKGHSHVYWYRQLPEEGLKFMVYLQKENIIDESGMPKERFSAEFPKEGPSILRIQQVVRGDSAAYFCASSPPTSSGPADTQYFGPGTRLTVL.

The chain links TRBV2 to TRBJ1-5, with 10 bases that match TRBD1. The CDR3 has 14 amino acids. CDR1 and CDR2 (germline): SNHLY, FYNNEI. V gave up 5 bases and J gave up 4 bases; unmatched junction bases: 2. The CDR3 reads CASSTDRGNQPQHF. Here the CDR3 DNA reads TGTGCCAGCAGTACGGACAGGGGGAATCAGCCCCAGCATTTT.

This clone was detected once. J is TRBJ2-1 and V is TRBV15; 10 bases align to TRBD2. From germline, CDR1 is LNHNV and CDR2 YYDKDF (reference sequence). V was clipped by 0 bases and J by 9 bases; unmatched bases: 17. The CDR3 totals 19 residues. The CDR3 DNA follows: TGTGCCACCAGCAGAGAGGGGATAGTGGGGCTAGCGGGAGTTGGTGAGCAGTTCTTC. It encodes CATSREGIVGLAGVGEQFF. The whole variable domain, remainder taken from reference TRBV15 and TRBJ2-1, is DAMVIQNPRYQVTQFGKPVTLSCSQTLNHNVMYWYQQKSSQAPKLLFHYYDKDFNNEADTPDNFQSRRPNTSFCFLDIRSPGLGDTAMYLCATSREGIVGLAGVGEQFFGPGTRLTVL.

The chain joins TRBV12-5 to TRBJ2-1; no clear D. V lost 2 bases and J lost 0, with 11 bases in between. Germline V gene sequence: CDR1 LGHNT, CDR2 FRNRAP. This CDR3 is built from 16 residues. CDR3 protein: CASGLRSQSSYNEQFF. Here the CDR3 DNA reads TGTGCTAGTGGTTTGCGGTCACAAAGCTCCTACAATGAGCAGTTCTTC.

Here the CDR3 reads CASSSIYEQYF. Written as DNA, the CDR3 is TGTGCCAGCAGCTCGATCTACGAGCAGTACTTC. The V and J genes are TRBV6-1 and TRBJ2-7; D is unresolved. V lost 6 bases and J 3 bases, leaving 6 bases between the germline ends. The CDR3 runs to 11 residues. Germline V CDR1 and CDR2: MNHNS, SASEGT.

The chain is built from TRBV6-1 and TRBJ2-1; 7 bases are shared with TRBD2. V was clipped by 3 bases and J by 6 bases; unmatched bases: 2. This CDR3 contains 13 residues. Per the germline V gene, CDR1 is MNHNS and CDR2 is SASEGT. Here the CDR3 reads CASSETSLNEQFF. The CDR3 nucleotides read TGTGCCAGCAGTGAGACTAGCCTCAATGAGCAGTTCTTC.

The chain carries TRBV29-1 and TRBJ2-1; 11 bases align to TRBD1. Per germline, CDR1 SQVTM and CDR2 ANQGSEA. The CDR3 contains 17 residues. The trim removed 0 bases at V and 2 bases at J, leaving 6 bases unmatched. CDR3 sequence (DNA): TGCAGCGTTGAAGATTTGGGGACAGGGGGTACCTACAATGAGCAGTTCTTC. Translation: CSVEDLGTGGTYNEQFF.

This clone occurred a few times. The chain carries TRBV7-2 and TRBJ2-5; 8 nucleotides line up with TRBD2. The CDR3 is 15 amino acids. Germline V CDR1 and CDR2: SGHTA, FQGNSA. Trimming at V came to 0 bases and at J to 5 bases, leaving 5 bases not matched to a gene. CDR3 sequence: CASSLALREVETQYF. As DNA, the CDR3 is TGTGCCAGCAGCTTAGCGCTGCGGGAGGTGGAGACCCAGTACTTC.